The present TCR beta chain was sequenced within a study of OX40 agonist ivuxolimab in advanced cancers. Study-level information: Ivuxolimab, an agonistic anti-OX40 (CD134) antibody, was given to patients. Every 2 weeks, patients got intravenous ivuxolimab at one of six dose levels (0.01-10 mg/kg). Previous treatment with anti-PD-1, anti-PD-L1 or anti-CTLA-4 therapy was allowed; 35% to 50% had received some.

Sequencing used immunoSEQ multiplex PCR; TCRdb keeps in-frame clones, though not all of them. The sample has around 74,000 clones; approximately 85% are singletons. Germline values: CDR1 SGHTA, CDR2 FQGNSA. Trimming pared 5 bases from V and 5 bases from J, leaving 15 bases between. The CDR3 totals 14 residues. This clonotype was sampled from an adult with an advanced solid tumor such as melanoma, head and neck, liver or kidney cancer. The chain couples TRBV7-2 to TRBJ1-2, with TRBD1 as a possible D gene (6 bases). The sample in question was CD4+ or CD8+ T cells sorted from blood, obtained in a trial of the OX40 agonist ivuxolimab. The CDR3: CASSLNSGVYGYTF. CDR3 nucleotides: TGTGCCAGCAGCCTAAACTCAGGGGTATATGGCTACACCTTC.